The T cell receptor (beta chain) described here comes from a study of cytomegalovirus exposure and HLA in healthy donors. This clone was found a few times. Its antigen is unidentified. Study-level findings and limits: Sequencing likely produced, as an artifact, a cluster of highly shared sequence variants.

CDR3 length: 15 residues. CDR1 and CDR2 (germline): SGHRS, YFSETQ. V was pared by 4 bases and J by 0 bases, with 7 bases of the junction left unmatched. Primers for the PCR totalled 60 Vbeta and 13 Jbeta. Some clones are missing from TCRdb's copy, which holds only in-frame ones; the method was immunoSEQ multiplex PCR. The sample consists of 170,000 or so clones, roughly three quarters of them appearing once. The sample consisted of PBMCs. This chain joins TRBV5-1 and TRBJ2-7; TRBD1 aligns across 7 bases. The source is a woman aged 45-65 years in good health and CMV-seropositive. CDR3 in DNA: TGCGCCAGCAGCCCAGGGGACAGCCTCTCCTACGAGCAGTACTTC. It yields the protein CASSPGDSLSYEQYF.